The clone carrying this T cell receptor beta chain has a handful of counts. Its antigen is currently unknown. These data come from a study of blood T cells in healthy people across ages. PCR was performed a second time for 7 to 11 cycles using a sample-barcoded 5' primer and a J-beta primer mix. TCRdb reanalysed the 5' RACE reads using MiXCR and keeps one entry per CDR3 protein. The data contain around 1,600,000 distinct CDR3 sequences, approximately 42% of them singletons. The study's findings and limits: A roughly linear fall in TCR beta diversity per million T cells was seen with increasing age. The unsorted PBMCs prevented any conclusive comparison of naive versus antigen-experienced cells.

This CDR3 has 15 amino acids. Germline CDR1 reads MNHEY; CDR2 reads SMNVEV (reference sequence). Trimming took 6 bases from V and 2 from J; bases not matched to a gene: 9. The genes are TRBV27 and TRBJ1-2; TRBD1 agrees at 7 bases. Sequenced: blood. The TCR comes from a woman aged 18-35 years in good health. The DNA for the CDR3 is TGTGCCAGCAGGGGGTGGGACAGTTTAAACTATGGCTACACCTTC. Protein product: CASRGWDSLNYGYTF.